This is a list of T cell receptor beta chains from one sample in a study of technical replicates of blood from several donors. Generated by immunoSEQ multiplex PCR, the TCRdb table keeps only in-frame clones and is missing some. The data show more than 80,000 clones, with nearly 97% seen just once and approximately 0.21% held by the top ten. The source material was T cells isolated from PBMCs. Every receptor here comes from a human donor in good health. The CDR3 runs from the conserved cysteine through the conserved F or W. Fields, in order: V gene, J gene, CDR3 protein.

>TRBV19|TRBJ2-2
CASSPNTGELFF
>TRBV7-6|TRBJ2-1
CASSLASFNEQFF
>TRBV6-5|TRBJ2-1
CASRDPGLKTNEQFF
>TRBV9|TRBJ2-7
CASSGGPGGYEQYF
>TRBV27|TRBJ2-7
CASSPIEDYEQYF
>TRBV10-2|TRBJ1-2
CASSSGRGYGGYTF
>TRBV5-8|TRBJ2-5
CASSSGSRWQETQYF
>TRBV27|TRBJ1-5
CASSPQVLSNQPQHF
>TRBV7-6|TRBJ1-1
CASSLGRGGNTEAFF
>TRBV21-1|TRBJ2-1
CASSKDGRRGLRREYNEQFF
>TRBV6-1|TRBJ2-7
CASTLAYEQYF
>TRBV15|TRBJ1-5
CATSARQGNQPQHF
>TRBV5-4|TRBJ2-5
CASGTPRTGRVETQYF